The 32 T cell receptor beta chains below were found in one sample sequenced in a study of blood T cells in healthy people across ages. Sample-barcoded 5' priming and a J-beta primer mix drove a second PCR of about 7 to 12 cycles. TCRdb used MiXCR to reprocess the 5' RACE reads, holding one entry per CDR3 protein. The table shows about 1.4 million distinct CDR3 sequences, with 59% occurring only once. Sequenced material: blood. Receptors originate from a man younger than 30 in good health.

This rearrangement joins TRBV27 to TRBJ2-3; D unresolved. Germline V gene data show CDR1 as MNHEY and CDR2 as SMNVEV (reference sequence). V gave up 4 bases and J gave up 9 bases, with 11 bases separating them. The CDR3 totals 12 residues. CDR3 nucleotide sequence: TGTGCCAGCAGTTCCGCTTTAGAGACGCAGTATTTT. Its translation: CASSSALETQYF.

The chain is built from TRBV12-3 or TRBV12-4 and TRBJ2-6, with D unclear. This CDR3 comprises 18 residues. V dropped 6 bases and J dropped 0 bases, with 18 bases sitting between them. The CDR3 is CASSPRLTTISGANVLTF. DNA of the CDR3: TGTGCCAGCAGCCCCCGACTGACCACCATCTCTGGGGCCAACGTCCTGACTTTC.

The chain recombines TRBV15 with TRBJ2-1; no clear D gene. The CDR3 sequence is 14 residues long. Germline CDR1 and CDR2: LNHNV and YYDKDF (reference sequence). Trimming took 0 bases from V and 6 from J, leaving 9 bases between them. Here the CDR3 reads CATSRDQFGNEQFF. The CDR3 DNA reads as TGTGCCACCAGCAGAGATCAGTTTGGCAATGAGCAGTTCTTC.

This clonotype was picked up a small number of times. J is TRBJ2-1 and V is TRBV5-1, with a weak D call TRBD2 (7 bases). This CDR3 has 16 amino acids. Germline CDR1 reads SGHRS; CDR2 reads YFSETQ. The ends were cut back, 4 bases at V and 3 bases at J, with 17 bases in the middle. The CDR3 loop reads CASSGLEGGYYNEQFF. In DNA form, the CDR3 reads TGCGCCAGCAGCGGGCTTGAGGGGGGGTACTACAATGAGCAGTTCTTC.

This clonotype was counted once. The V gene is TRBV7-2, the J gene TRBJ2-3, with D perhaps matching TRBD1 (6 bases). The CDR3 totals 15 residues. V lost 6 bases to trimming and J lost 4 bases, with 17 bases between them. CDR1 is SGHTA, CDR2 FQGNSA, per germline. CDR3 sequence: CASRPFKDRSDTQYF. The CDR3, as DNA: TGTGCCAGCAGACCATTCAAGGACAGATCAGATACGCAGTATTTT.

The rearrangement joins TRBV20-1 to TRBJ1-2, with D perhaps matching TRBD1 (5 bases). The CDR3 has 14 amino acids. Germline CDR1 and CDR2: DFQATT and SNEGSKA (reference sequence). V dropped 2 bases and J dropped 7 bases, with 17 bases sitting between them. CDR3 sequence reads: CSARRGGIKGGYTF. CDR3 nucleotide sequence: TGCAGTGCTAGAAGGGGAGGGATAAAGGGTGGCTACACCTTC.

The CDR3 DNA sequence: TGTGCCAGCACCGCGGGCGGGGGGCCCCAAGAGACCCAGTACTTC. Translating gives CASTAGGGPQETQYF. The chain couples TRBV7-2 to TRBJ2-5; TRBD2 agrees at 8 bases. This CDR3 region has 15 residues. V lost 7 bases, J lost 1 base, and 8 bases stayed unmatched. CDR1 is SGHTA, CDR2 FQGNSA, per germline.

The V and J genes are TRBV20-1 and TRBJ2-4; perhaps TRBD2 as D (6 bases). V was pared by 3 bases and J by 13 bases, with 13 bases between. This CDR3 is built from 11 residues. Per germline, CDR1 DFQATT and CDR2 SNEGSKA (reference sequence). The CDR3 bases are TGCAGTGCTAGTATGGGGGGAGAGCAGTACTTC. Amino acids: CSASMGGEQYF.

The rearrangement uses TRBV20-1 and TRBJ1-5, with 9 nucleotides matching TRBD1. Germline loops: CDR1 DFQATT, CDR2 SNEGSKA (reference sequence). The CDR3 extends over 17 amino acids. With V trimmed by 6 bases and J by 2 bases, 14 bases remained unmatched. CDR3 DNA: TGCAGTGCAACCCCTAGCAGGACAGGGGTTGGCAATCAGCCCCAGCATTTT. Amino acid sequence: CSATPSRTGVGNQPQHF.

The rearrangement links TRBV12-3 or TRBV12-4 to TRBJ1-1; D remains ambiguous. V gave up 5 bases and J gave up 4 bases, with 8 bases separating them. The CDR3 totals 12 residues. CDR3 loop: CASSEIGTEAFF. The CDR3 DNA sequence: TGTGCCAGCAGTGAAATTGGCACTGAAGCTTTCTTT.

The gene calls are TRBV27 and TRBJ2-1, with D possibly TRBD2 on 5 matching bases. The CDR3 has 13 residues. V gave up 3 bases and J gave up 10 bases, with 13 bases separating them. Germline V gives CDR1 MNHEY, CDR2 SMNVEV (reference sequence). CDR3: CASSLIGDKEQFF. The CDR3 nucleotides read TGTGCCAGCAGTTTGATCGGGGATAAAGAGCAGTTCTTC.

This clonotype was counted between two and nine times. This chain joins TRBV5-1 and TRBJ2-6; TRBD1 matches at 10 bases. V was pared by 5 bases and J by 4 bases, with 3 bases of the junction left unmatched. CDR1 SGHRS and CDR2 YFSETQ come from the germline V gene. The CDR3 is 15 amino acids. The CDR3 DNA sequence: TGCGCCAGCAGGGGACAGGGGTACGGGGCCAACGTCCTGACTTTC. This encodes CASRGQGYGANVLTF.

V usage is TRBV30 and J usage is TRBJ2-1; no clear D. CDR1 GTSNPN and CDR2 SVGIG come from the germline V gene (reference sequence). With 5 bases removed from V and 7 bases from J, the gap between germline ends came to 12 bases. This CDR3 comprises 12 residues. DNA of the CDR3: TGTGCCTGGGATATAAGGGTGAATGAGCAGTTCTTC. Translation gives CAWDIRVNEQFF.

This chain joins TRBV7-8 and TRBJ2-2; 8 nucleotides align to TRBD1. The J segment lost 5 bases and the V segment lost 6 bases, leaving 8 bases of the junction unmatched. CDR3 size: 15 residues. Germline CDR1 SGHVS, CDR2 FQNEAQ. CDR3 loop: CASRRSGGRTGELFF. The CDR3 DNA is TGTGCCAGCAGACGCTCAGGGGGCCGAACCGGGGAGCTGTTTTTT. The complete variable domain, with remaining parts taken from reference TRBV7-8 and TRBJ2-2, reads GAGVSQSPRYKVAKRGQDVALRCDPISGHVSLFWYQQALGQGPEFLTYFQNEAQLDKSGLPSDRFFAERPEGSVSTLKIQRTQQEDSAVYLCASRRSGGRTGELFFGEGSRLTVL.

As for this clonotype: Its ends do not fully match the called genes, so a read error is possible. The CDR3 DNA follows: TGTGCCATCAGCGTAGTGCAGGGTTGGGGAACCGGGGAGCTGTTTTTT. Amino acid sequence: CAISVVQGWGTGELFF. This rearrangement joins TRBV9 to TRBJ2-2; perhaps TRBD1 as D (5 bases). CDR3 size: 16 residues. Per germline, CDR1 SGDLS and CDR2 YYNGEE.

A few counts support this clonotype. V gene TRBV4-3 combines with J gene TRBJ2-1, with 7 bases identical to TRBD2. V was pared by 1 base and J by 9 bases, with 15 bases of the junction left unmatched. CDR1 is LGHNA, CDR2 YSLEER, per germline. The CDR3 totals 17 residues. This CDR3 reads CASSQGLGLVGSGEQFF. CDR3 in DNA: TGCGCCAGCAGCCAAGGGTTAGGACTAGTTGGTTCTGGTGAGCAGTTCTTC.

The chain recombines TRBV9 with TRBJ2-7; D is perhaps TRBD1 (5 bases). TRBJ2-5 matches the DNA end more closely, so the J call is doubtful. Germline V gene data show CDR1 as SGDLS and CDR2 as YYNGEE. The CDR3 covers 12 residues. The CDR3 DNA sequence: TGTGCCAGCAGCTTCCCAGGGAAGACCCAGTACTTC. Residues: CASSFPGKTQYF.

The CDR3 DNA is TGTGCCAGCAGCTTTTTGACTAGCGAGTACAATGAGCAGTTCTTC. Protein product: CASSFLTSEYNEQFF. J is TRBJ2-1 and V is TRBV5-5; 8 nucleotides match TRBD2. The CDR3 sequence is 15 residues long. CDR1 is SGHKS, CDR2 YYEKEE, per germline (reference sequence). With V trimmed by 2 bases and J by 4 bases, 5 bases remained unmatched. Together with reference TRBV5-5 and TRBJ2-1, the CDR3 gives the full variable domain: DAGVTQSPTHLIKTRGQQVTLRCSPISGHKSVSWYQQVLGQGPQFIFQYYEKEERGRGNFPDRFSARQFPNYSSELNVNALLLGDSALYLCASSFLTSEYNEQFFGPGTRLTVL.

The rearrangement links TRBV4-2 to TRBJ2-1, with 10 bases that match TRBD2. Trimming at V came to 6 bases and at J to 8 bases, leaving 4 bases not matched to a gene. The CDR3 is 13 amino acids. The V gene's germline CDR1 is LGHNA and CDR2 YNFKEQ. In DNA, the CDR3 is TGTGCCAGCAGACTAGCGGGAATAGATGAGCAGTTCTTC. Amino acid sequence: CASRLAGIDEQFF.

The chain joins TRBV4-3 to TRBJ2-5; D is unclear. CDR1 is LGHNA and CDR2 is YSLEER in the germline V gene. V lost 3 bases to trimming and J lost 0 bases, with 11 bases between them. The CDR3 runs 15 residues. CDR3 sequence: CASSHLVTYQETQYF. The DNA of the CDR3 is TGCGCCAGCAGCCACCTCGTTACGTACCAAGAGACCCAGTACTTC.

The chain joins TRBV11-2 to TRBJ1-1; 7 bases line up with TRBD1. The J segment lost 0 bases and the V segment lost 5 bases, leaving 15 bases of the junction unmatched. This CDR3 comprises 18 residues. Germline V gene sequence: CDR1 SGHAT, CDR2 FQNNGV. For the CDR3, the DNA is TGTGCCAGCAGCCAGCGGAGAGTGACAGGGCATCTGAACACTGAAGCTTTCTTT. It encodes CASSQRRVTGHLNTEAFF.

The CDR3 nucleotides are TGTGCCAGCAGCCAAGATCCGCCAGCCTCCTACGAGCAGTACTTC. Its protein is CASSQDPPASYEQYF. This chain links TRBV3-1 with TRBJ2-5; D not certain. The J call may be mistaken, given a closer DNA end match to TRBJ2-7. The CDR3 contains 15 residues. Germline CDR1 LGHDT, CDR2 YNNKEL (reference sequence).

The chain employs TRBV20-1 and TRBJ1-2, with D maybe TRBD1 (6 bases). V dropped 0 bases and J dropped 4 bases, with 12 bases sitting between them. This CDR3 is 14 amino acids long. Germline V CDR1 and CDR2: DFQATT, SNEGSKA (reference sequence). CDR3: CSAREGGGGYGYTF. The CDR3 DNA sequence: TGCAGTGCTAGAGAAGGGGGGGGAGGCTATGGCTACACCTTC.

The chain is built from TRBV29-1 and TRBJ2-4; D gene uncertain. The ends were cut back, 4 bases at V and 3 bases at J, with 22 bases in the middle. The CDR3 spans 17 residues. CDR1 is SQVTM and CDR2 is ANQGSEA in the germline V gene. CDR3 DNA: TGCAGCGTTGGGGTTTTTAACAGAGGTTTGAGCAAAAACATTCAGTACTTC. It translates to CSVGVFNRGLSKNIQYF.

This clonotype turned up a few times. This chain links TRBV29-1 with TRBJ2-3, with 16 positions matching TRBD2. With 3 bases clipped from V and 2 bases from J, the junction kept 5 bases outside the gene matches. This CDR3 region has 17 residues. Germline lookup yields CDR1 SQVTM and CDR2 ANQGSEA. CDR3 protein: CSVDGTSGGDLTDTQYF. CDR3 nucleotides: TGCAGCGTTGACGGGACTAGCGGGGGGGACCTCACAGATACGCAGTATTTT.

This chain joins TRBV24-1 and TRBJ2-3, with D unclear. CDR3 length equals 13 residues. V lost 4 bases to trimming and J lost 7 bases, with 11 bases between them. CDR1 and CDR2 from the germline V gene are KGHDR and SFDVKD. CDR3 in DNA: TGTGCCACCAGTGAGGACCCTGGGTATACGCAGTATTTT. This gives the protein CATSEDPGYTQYF.

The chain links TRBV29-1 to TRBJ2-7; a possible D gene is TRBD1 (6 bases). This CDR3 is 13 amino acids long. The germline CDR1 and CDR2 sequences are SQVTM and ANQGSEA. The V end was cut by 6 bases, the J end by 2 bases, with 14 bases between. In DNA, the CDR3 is TGCAGCGTCACCTTGGACAGCCCCTACGAGCAGTACTTC. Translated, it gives CSVTLDSPYEQYF.

The CDR3 DNA reads as TGCAGTGCTAGGGCACCCGGGGTGCGGGGGGCCCTCACAGATACGCAGTATTTT. Encoded protein: CSARAPGVRGALTDTQYF. The gene calls are TRBV20-1 and TRBJ2-3; TRBD2 agrees at 8 bases. Trimming took 3 bases from V and 2 from J; bases not matched to a gene: 16. Per germline, CDR1 DFQATT and CDR2 SNEGSKA (reference sequence). The CDR3 loop spans 18 amino acids.

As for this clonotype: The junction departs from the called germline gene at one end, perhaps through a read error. The CDR3 loop is CSQVPLGEASYEQYF. In DNA, the CDR3 is TGCAGCCAAGTGCCCCTCGGGGAGGCATCCTACGAGCAGTACTTC. The chain joins TRBV3-1 to TRBJ2-7; tentatively, D is TRBD2 (6 bases). The CDR3 consists of 15 residues. Germline CDR1 LGHDT, CDR2 YNNKEL (reference sequence).

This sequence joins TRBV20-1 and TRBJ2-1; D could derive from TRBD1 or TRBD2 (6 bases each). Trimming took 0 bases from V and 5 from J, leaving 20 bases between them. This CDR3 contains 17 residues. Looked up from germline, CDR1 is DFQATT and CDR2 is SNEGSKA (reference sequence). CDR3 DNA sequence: TGCAGTGCTAGAGATACCCAGGCGGGCGGGACAAACAATGAGCAGTTCTTC. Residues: CSARDTQAGGTNNEQFF.

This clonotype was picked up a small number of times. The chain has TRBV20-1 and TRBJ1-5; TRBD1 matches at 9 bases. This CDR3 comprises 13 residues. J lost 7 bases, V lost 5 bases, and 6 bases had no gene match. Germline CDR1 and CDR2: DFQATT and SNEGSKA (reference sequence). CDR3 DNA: TGCAGTGCTTTCGACAGGGGGAACCAGCCCCAGCATTTT. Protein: CSAFDRGNQPQHF.

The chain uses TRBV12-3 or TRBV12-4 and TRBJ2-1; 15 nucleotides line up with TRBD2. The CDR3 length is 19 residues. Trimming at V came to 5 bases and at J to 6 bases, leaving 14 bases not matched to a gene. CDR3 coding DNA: TGTGCCAGCAGTCCGCGGACTAGCGGGGGGGTAGCTTACGGCAATGAGCAGTTCTTC. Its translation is CASSPRTSGGVAYGNEQFF.